Following are 22 T cell receptor beta chains from one sample sequenced in a study of blood T cell repertoires in COVID-19. TCRdb's table, derived via immunoSEQ multiplex PCR, lists solely in-frame clones and lacks some. The table includes roughly 500,000 clones, 89% detected once. Sequencing used peripheral blood. These TCRs come from a young man with COVID-19, enrolled during active disease.

This chain uses TRBV19 with TRBJ1-1; the D is unclear. V was shortened by 0 bases and J by 1 base, with 6 bases between the two germline ends. Germline V gene lookup returns CDR1 LNHDA and CDR2 SQIVND (reference sequence). The CDR3 has 14 residues. The CDR3 protein is CASSIDRRNTEAFF. CDR3 in DNA: TGTGCCAGTAGTATAGATCGGAGGAACACTGAAGCTTTCTTT.

This clone has only one observation. This chain joins TRBV7-8 and TRBJ2-7; D perhaps matches TRBD2 (6 bases). Per germline, CDR1 SGHVS and CDR2 FQNEAQ. V was shortened by 5 bases and J by 2 bases, with 13 bases between the two germline ends. This CDR3 comprises 14 residues. The CDR3 loop reads CASSPGAITYEQYF. DNA for the CDR3: TGTGCCAGCAGCCCGGGAGCGATCACCTACGAGCAGTACTTC.

This clone was picked up one time. The CDR3 nucleotides read TGTGCCAGCAGCCCCGGGACTAGCGGGATCGGGGAGACCCAGTACTTC. Translated, it gives CASSPGTSGIGETQYF. The chain joins TRBV11-3 to TRBJ2-5, with TRBD2 matching over 13 bases. J lost 5 bases, V lost 5 bases, and 8 bases had no gene match. Germline CDR1 is SGHNT and CDR2 is YENEEA. CDR3 size: 16 residues.

The chain couples TRBV5-1 to TRBJ1-3, with D uncertain. The V end was cut by 1 base, the J end by 4 bases, with 6 bases between. Per germline, CDR1 SGHRS and CDR2 YFSETQ. CDR3 length: 13 residues. CDR3 residues: CASSLMRGNTIYF. The CDR3 nucleotides are TGCGCCAGCAGCTTGATGAGGGGAAACACCATATATTTT.

This sequence joins TRBV2 and TRBJ2-7; 7 bases align to TRBD2. In germline, CDR1 is SNHLY, CDR2 FYNNEI. The CDR3 has 16 amino acids. The V and J ends lost 2 bases and 1 base, in that order; junction bases with no gene match: 8. The CDR3: CASSELEAGDSYEQYF. The CDR3 DNA is TGTGCCAGCAGTGAACTTGAGGCGGGGGATTCCTACGAGCAGTACTTC.

The gene calls are TRBV2 and TRBJ2-7, with D maybe TRBD2 (6 bases). V lost 3 bases and J lost 3, with 18 bases in between. Germline V gene lookup returns CDR1 SNHLY and CDR2 FYNNEI. The CDR3 runs to 16 residues. CDR3 coding DNA: TGTGCCAGCAGTGATGGGGACCGGGACTGGGACTACGAGCAGTACTTC. Its protein is CASSDGDRDWDYEQYF.

The V gene is TRBV24-1, the J gene TRBJ2-1, with D possibly TRBD1 on 6 matching bases. This CDR3 is 13 amino acids long. V lost 9 bases, J lost 8 bases, and 16 bases lay in between. Germline V CDR1 and CDR2: KGHDR, SFDVKD. CDR3 in DNA: TGTGCCACCCGCGGGCCAGGGGCGGATGAGCAGTTCTTC. It is translated as CATRGPGADEQFF.

The chain recombines TRBV11-2 with TRBJ2-3; 11 bases align to TRBD2. The CDR3 length is 17 residues. V lost 5 bases and J lost 2; bases outside the gene matches: 9. Germline V gene data show CDR1 as SGHAT and CDR2 as FQNNGV. CDR3 sequence reads: CASSPRLAGPITDTQYF. As DNA, the CDR3 is TGTGCCAGCAGCCCTCGACTAGCGGGGCCGATCACAGATACGCAGTATTTT.

The chain employs TRBV12-3 or TRBV12-4 and TRBJ2-1, with a possible D match to TRBD2 (6 bases). Trimming cost V 3 bases and J 7 bases, with 7 bases left between them. The CDR3 runs to 12 residues. The CDR3 DNA follows: TGTGCCAGCAGTTTTGCGGGGAATGAGCAGTTCTTC. It yields the protein CASSFAGNEQFF.

The chain recombines TRBV19 with TRBJ2-6; 8 positions match TRBD2. Trimming took 3 bases from V and 3 from J; bases not matched to a gene: 1. The germline gives CDR1 LNHDA, CDR2 SQIVND (reference sequence). The CDR3 length is 15 residues. The chain's CDR3 is CASSMAGGGANVLTF. The CDR3 coding sequence is TGTGCCAGTAGTATGGCGGGAGGTGGGGCCAACGTCCTGACTTTC.

This chain connects TRBV27 to TRBJ1-5, with 8 bases lining up with TRBD1. The CDR3 totals 16 residues. V shed 6 bases, J shed 5 bases, and the junction held 12 bases outside the gene matches. Germline V gene lookup returns CDR1 MNHEY and CDR2 SMNVEV (reference sequence). The CDR3 DNA is TGTGCCAGCAGCCCTGTGGCAGGGGGCGCCGATCAGCCCCAGCATTTT. This sequence encodes CASSPVAGGADQPQHF.

The chain has TRBV3-1 (or the pseudogene TRBV3-2) and TRBJ2-3; D remains ambiguous. The germline gives CDR1 LGHDT, CDR2 YNNKEL (reference sequence). V was shortened by 1 base and J by 1 base, with 6 bases between the two germline ends. The CDR3 sequence is 14 residues long. DNA for the CDR3: TGTGCCAGCAGCCAAGGCGTGGGCACAGATACGCAGTATTTT. It codes for CASSQGVGTDTQYF.

The chain links TRBV5-1 to TRBJ1-6, with 8 bases that match TRBD1. V dropped 5 bases and J dropped 7; count of bases not matched to a gene: 14. The CDR3 is made up of 17 amino acids. Germline V gives CDR1 SGHRS, CDR2 YFSETQ. The CDR3 nucleotides are TGCGCCAGCAGTCCTACAGGACAGGGTCAGATCAATTCACCCCTCCACTTT. Encoded protein: CASSPTGQGQINSPLHF.

This rearrangement joins TRBV5-5 to TRBJ1-5; TRBD1 agrees at 9 bases. CDR1 is SGHKS, CDR2 YYEKEE, per germline (reference sequence). The CDR3 is 17 residues long. The V segment lost 3 bases and the J segment 2 bases; nucleotides outside the gene matches: 9. The CDR3 DNA sequence: TGTGCCAGCAGCTCGGGACAGGGTCCCGGAGGCAATCAGCCCCAGCATTTT. This encodes CASSSGQGPGGNQPQHF.

The chain uses TRBV30 and TRBJ2-2; TRBD2 is a possible D gene (7 bases). The CDR3 extends over 14 amino acids. CDR1 and CDR2 (germline): GTSNPN, SVGIG (reference sequence). V lost 3 bases and J 6 bases, leaving 14 bases between the germline ends. The CDR3 sequence is CAWRGGRGAGELFF. The CDR3 DNA sequence: TGTGCCTGGAGGGGGGGGAGGGGGGCCGGGGAGCTGTTTTTT.

The chain employs TRBV10-1 and TRBJ2-7; D perhaps matches TRBD1 (6 bases). Germline values: CDR1 WNHNN, CDR2 SYGVQD (reference sequence). V was pared by 6 bases and J by 6 bases, with 18 bases between. CDR3 length equals 14 residues. The DNA for the CDR3 is TGCGCCAGCAGCCGTGATCGGACAGACGGCGAGCAGTACTTC. Residues: CASSRDRTDGEQYF.

The chain has TRBV24-1 and TRBJ2-5; 12 bases agree with TRBD1. The CDR3 extends over 16 amino acids. V shed 7 bases, J shed 5 bases, and the junction held 10 bases outside the gene matches. Germline-derived CDR1 and CDR2 are KGHDR and SFDVKD. The CDR3 DNA follows: TGTGCCACCAGCCTCACCGGGACAGGGGGCCGGGAGACCCAGTACTTC. This sequence encodes CATSLTGTGGRETQYF.

The chain recombines TRBV27 with TRBJ1-5; D not certain. Per the germline V gene, CDR1 is MNHEY and CDR2 is SMNVEV (reference sequence). Trimming removed 3 bases at V and 3 bases at J, with 6 bases between. This CDR3 contains 13 residues. The CDR3 nucleotides are TGTGCCAGCAGTTTCAGGCCCAATCAGCCCCAGCATTTT. Translating gives CASSFRPNQPQHF.

This clone has a single count. The chain links TRBV11-3 to TRBJ1-6; no firm D call. From germline, CDR1 is SGHNT and CDR2 YENEEA. CDR3 length: 13 residues. Between the trimmed V and J ends, which lost 5 bases and 7 bases, there was a span of 9 bases. CDR3 nucleotides: TGTGCCAGCAGCCCCACCCAGAATTCACCCCTCCACTTT. Protein: CASSPTQNSPLHF.

The V and J genes are TRBV12-3 or TRBV12-4 and TRBJ1-1; tentative D call: TRBD1 (5 bases). The CDR3 runs 13 residues. The germline V and J ends were trimmed by 4 bases and 4 bases, with 10 bases remaining between them. CDR3 residues: CASSSGGVTEAFF. The CDR3 DNA reads as TGTGCCAGCAGTTCAGGAGGGGTCACTGAAGCTTTCTTT.

This clone was counted a single time. The rearrangement links TRBV3-1 (or the pseudogene TRBV3-2) to TRBJ2-7, with a weak D call TRBD2 (5 bases). CDR3 length: 13 residues. Trimming removed 4 bases from V and 0 bases from J, with 7 bases in between. From germline, CDR1 is LGHDT and CDR2 YNNKEL (reference sequence). The CDR3, as DNA: TGTGCCAGCAGCCCTAGCTACTCCTACGAGCAGTACTTC. As protein: CASSPSYSYEQYF.

V usage is TRBV23-1 and J usage is TRBJ2-3, with TRBD2 identical over 13 bases. TRBV23-1 counts as an open reading frame of uncertain function. Trimming at V came to 3 bases and at J to 3 bases, leaving 12 bases not matched to a gene. CDR3 length: 19 residues. The DNA for the CDR3 is TGCGCCAGCAGTCATCCGGGACTAGCGGGACCTCAGGATACAGATACGCAGTATTTT. The encoded protein is CASSHPGLAGPQDTDTQYF.